This T cell receptor (beta chain) was sequenced in a study of cytomegalovirus exposure and HLA in healthy donors. The CDR3 extends over 14 amino acids. CDR1 is SNHLY, CDR2 FYNNEI, per germline. The PCR had 60 Vbeta and 13 Jbeta primers. Data came from immunoSEQ multiplex PCR; TCRdb stores just in-frame clones and leaves some out. The data show some 120,000 clones, about 86% seen once. The rearrangement joins TRBV2 to TRBJ2-5; 8 nucleotides line up with TRBD2. The better agreement between TRBJ2-7 and the DNA end casts doubt on the J call. The source material was PBMCs. The TCR was taken from a woman between 40 and 55 years old in good health and CMV-seronegative. The CDR3 is CASDRSGSSYEQYF. CDR3 sequence (DNA): TGTGCCAGCGACAGGAGCGGGAGCTCCTACGAGCAGTACTTC.